This paragraph covers one T cell receptor (beta chain) sequence. The antigen remains unidentified. Quantitative 5'-RACE with molecular barcodes was used to make the TCR beta libraries. TCRdb processed the 5' RACE reads anew with MiXCR; each CDR3 protein has one entry. The sample holds about 700,000 distinct CDR3 sequences, over 15% seen once. This record comes from a study of CD8 T cells in ankylosing spondylitis. Findings and limits, study-wide: It was reported that disease-linked clones were significantly enriched in matched ankylosing spondylitis synovial fluid. Earlier studies detected some motif variants in reactive arthritis synovial fluid and blood. Within ankylosing spondylitis blood, a TCR beta motif made up of seven to nine highly homologous variants appeared to be characteristic. Clones linked to the disease showed a CD8+ phenotype. They occurred at relatively low frequencies in peripheral blood.

This TCR was sampled from a male donor with ankylosing spondylitis. The source material was blood, either unsorted or a sorted T cell fraction (not recorded which).

CDR3 nucleotides: TGCGCCAGCACGAGGGACAGGGTCAACACTGAAGCTTTCTTT. Residues: CASTRDRVNTEAFF. The chain links TRBV5-1 to TRBJ1-1; TRBD1 aligns across 9 bases. V lost 6 bases to trimming and J lost 2 bases; unmatched junction nucleotides: 5. Germline lookup yields CDR1 SGHRS and CDR2 YFSETQ. CDR3 length: 14 residues.